Listed below are T cell receptor beta chains from one sample, sequenced in a study of vaccination effects on CD4 cells after COVID-19. Antigen specificity for these receptors is unknown. Some clones are missing from TCRdb's copy, which holds only in-frame ones; the method was immunoSEQ multiplex PCR. The top ten clones hold roughly 2% of a sample with tens of thousands of clones, around 67% of them seen once. This sample comprised CD4+ T cells from PBMCs cultured without peptide, obtained after COVID-19 vaccination. The receptors were sampled from a human donor who received a COVID-19 vaccine. Both conserved end residues are part of each CDR3. The D gene is left open where the match is weak. Clone sizes are given selectively: once, few, many, or a class where the clone is expanded.

v_gene	j_gene	abundance	d_gene	CDR3aa	CDR3nt
TRBV30	TRBJ1-3	NA	TRBD1	CAWRQTGAGNTIYF	TGTGCCTGGAGGCAAACAGGGGCTGGAAACACCATATATTTT
TRBV21-1	TRBJ2-3	few	NA	CASIWGQDTDTQYF	TGTGCCAGCATCTGGGGGCAGGACACAGATACGCAGTATTTT
TRBV19	TRBJ1-2	NA	NA	CASSLPGGKNNYGYTF	TGTGCCAGTAGTCTGCCGGGGGGGAAAAATAACTATGGCTACACCTTC
TRBV5-1	TRBJ2-2	NA	NA	CASRPPGLVFAGELFF	TGCGCCAGCAGACCACCGGGGCTAGTGTTTGCCGGGGAGCTGTTTTTT
TRBV2	TRBJ1-3	NA	NA	CASSRYSTGAGNTIYF	TGTGCCAGCAGCCGTTATTCGACAGGTGCTGGAAACACCATATATTTT
TRBV7-9	TRBJ1-2	NA	TRBD1	CASSLTESGGHGYTF	TGTGCCAGCAGCCTTACGGAGTCAGGGGGACATGGCTACACCTTC
TRBV5-1	TRBJ2-2	NA	NA	CASSLYTNTGELFF	TGCGCCAGCAGCTTATACACTAACACCGGGGAGCTGTTTTTT
TRBV6-2/TRBV6-3	TRBJ1-5	NA	NA	CASSFSRVNQPQHF	TGTGCCAGCAGTTTCAGCAGGGTAAATCAGCCCCAGCATTTT
TRBV7-3	TRBJ1-1	few	NA	CASSSDRANTEAFF	TGTGCCAGCAGCTCGGACAGAGCGAACACTGAAGCTTTCTTT
TRBV15	TRBJ2-1	NA	NA	CATSRAAINEQFF	TGTGCCACCAGCAGAGCGGCCATCAATGAGCAGTTCTTC
TRBV5-1	TRBJ2-5	NA	TRBD1	CASTRNGQGSLETQYF	TGCGCCAGCACCAGAAACGGACAGGGGTCGTTGGAGACCCAGTACTTC
TRBV9	TRBJ1-4	few	TRBD1	CASSEGDRDNEKLFF	TGTGCCAGCAGCGAAGGGGACAGGGACAATGAAAAACTGTTTTTT
TRBV5-1	TRBJ2-2	once	NA	CASSHNTGELFF	TGCGCCAGCAGCCACAACACCGGGGAGCTGTTTTTT
TRBV28	TRBJ1-3	NA	TRBD1	CASSDPGTGNSGNTIYF	TGTGCCAGCAGTGATCCCGGGACAGGCAACTCTGGAAACACCATATATTTT
TRBV6-2/TRBV6-3	TRBJ2-6	NA	TRBD1	CASSLGQALTF	TGTGCCAGCAGTCTAGGACAGGCCCTGACTTTC
TRBV7-3	TRBJ2-4	NA	TRBD1	CASSSGQGTNIQYF	TGTGCCAGCAGCTCCGGACAGGGGACGAACATTCAGTACTTC
TRBV24-1	TRBJ2-2	NA	NA	CATSDLNVRGTGELFF	TGTGCCACCAGTGATTTGAACGTCAGGGGCACCGGGGAGCTGTTTTTT
TRBV11-2	TRBJ2-1	NA	NA	CASSPGWALRDETYNEQFF	TGTGCCAGCAGCCCAGGTTGGGCTTTGAGGGACGAAACCTACAATGAGCAGTTCTTC
TRBV7-3	TRBJ2-5	NA	TRBD1	CASSWDRGAETQYF	TGTGCCAGCAGCTGGGACAGGGGAGCGGAGACCCAGTACTTC
TRBV4-1	TRBJ1-2	NA	TRBD1	CASSPTGEGGYTF	TGCGCCAGCAGCCCTACAGGGGAAGGGGGCTACACCTTC
TRBV18	TRBJ2-5	NA	NA	CASSPGHQETQYF	TGTGCCAGCTCACCAGGGCACCAAGAGACCCAGTACTTC